A selection of T cell receptor beta chains follows, all from one sample in a study of T cell responses to AZD1222 COVID-19 vaccine. Only in-frame clones appear in the TCRdb table, and some are missing; sequencing was by immunoSEQ multiplex PCR. The table shows some 200,000 clones, with approximately 94% occurring only once. The material was peripheral blood, obtained on day 0 of MenACWY control vaccination. All receptors come from an adult in good health. The CDR3 runs from the conserved cysteine through the conserved F or W. A D gene is named only where the DNA matches it firmly. The size field is filled for only some rows; it gives once, few, many or a size class.

V,J,size,D,length,CDR3,DNA
TRBV2,TRBJ1-5,-,TRBD1,14,CASSEWDRILAQHF,TGTGCCAGCAGTGAGTGGGACAGAATCTTGGCCCAGCATTTT
TRBV20-1,TRBJ1-2,-,-,8,CSASTYTF,TGCAGTGCTAGTACCTACACCTTC
TRBV6-2/TRBV6-3,TRBJ1-1,-,-,15,CASSYFSPKNTEAFF,TGTGCCAGCAGTTACTTTTCCCCCAAGAACACTGAAGCTTTCTTT
TRBV2,TRBJ1-1,-,-,15,CASSPPSGRNTEAFF,TGTGCCAGCAGCCCCCCCTCGGGCAGGAACACTGAAGCTTTCTTT
TRBV6-5,TRBJ1-1,once,-,13,CASSYQGTGEAFF,TGTGCCAGCAGTTACCAGGGGACGGGTGAAGCTTTCTTT
TRBV6-5,TRBJ2-7,-,TRBD1,13,CASSTTGSYEQYF,TGTGCCAGCAGTACGACAGGGAGCTACGAGCAGTACTTC
TRBV18,TRBJ2-5,-,-,14,CASSDPGRQETQYF,TGTGCCAGCTCAGATCCGGGACGACAAGAGACCCAGTACTTC
TRBV4-2,TRBJ2-1,-,TRBD2,16,CASSQDGGGVKNEQFF,TGTGCCAGCAGCCAAGATGGCGGGGGGGTAAAAAATGAGCAGTTCTTC
TRBV7-9,TRBJ1-1,-,TRBD1,13,CASSWTGATEAFF,TGTGCCAGCAGCTGGACAGGGGCCACTGAAGCTTTCTTT
TRBV27,TRBJ1-4,-,-,14,CASSFGLRGEKLFF,TGTGCCAGCAGTTTTGGGCTCAGGGGTGAAAAACTGTTTTTT
TRBV21-1,TRBJ1-5,-,-,16,CASSKVPGGPNQPQHF,TGTGCCAGCAGCAAAGTCCCGGGTGGACCAAATCAGCCCCAGCATTTT
TRBV15,TRBJ2-2,-,-,15,CATREEGLSTGELFF,TGTGCCACCCGTGAGGAGGGCCTAAGCACCGGGGAGCTGTTTTTT
TRBV6-5,TRBJ1-6,-,TRBD1,15,CASSDPGTAPYALHF,TGTGCCAGCAGCGACCCCGGGACAGCCCCCTACGCCCTCCACTTT
TRBV6-5,TRBJ1-1,-,-,15,CASSYSNRAGTEAFF,TGTGCCAGCAGTTACTCGAATAGGGCGGGCACTGAAGCTTTCTTT
TRBV3-1/TRBV3-2,TRBJ1-2,-,-,11,CASSLNYGYTF,TGTGCCAGCAGCCTAAATTATGGCTACACCTTC
TRBV5-8,TRBJ2-3,-,-,17,CASSVGLNPTGTDTQYF,TGTGCCAGCAGCGTGGGCCTAAACCCCACTGGCACAGATACGCAGTATTTT
TRBV7-9,TRBJ2-7,-,-,16,CASTPGQGTFSYEQYF,TGTGCCAGCACCCCTGGGCAGGGGACCTTCTCCTACGAGCAGTACTTC
TRBV7-2,TRBJ1-3,-,-,14,CASSPGGSGNTIYF,TGTGCCAGCAGCCCCGGGGGCTCAGGAAACACCATATATTTT
TRBV7-3,TRBJ1-3,-,-,15,CASSLNSGTGNTIYF,TGTGCCAGCAGCTTAAACTCCGGGACTGGAAACACCATATATTTT
TRBV19,TRBJ2-5,-,TRBD1,16,CASSIVGTGGIETQYF,TGTGCCAGTAGTATAGTTGGGACAGGGGGCATAGAGACCCAGTACTTC
TRBV5-4,TRBJ2-1,-,TRBD2,17,CASSLAKLAGAYNEQFF,TGTGCCAGCAGCTTGGCGAAATTAGCGGGGGCCTACAATGAGCAGTTCTTC
TRBV6-5,TRBJ1-2,-,-,11,CASDLNYGYTF,TGTGCCAGCGACTTAAACTATGGCTACACCTTC
TRBV18,TRBJ1-1,-,-,13,CASSPRGGAEAFF,TGTGCCAGCTCGCCAAGGGGGGGGGCTGAAGCTTTCTTT
TRBV11-1,TRBJ1-1,-,-,13,CASSLTSNTEAFF,TGTGCCAGCAGCTTAACGTCGAACACTGAAGCTTTCTTT
TRBV6-5,TRBJ1-3,-,-,13,CASSPRRGNTIYF,TGTGCCAGCAGTCCCCGACGTGGAAACACCATATATTTT
TRBV5-1,TRBJ1-4,once,-,15,CASSFVSANNEKLFF,TGCGCCAGCAGCTTTGTGTCAGCTAATAATGAAAAACTGTTTTTT
TRBV6-4,TRBJ1-5,-,-,17,CASPRSHSEGNNQPQHF,TGTGCCAGTCCGAGGTCCCACTCCGAAGGTAACAATCAGCCCCAGCATTTT
TRBV6-6,TRBJ1-5,-,-,12,CASRGGNQPQHF,TGTGCCAGCAGAGGAGGCAATCAGCCCCAGCATTTT
TRBV27,TRBJ2-7,few,TRBD1,15,CASSLSVGGYNEQYF,TGTGCCAGCAGTTTATCGGTAGGGGGCTATAACGAGCAGTACTTC
TRBV7-9,TRBJ2-1,-,-,17,CASSSPPGAPPYNEQFF,TGTGCCAGCAGCTCCCCTCCGGGTGCCCCCCCCTACAATGAGCAGTTCTTC
TRBV15,TRBJ2-5,-,TRBD2,17,CATSKGGGGAFPETQYF,TGTGCCACCAGCAAAGGGGGCGGGGGGGCGTTCCCAGAGACCCAGTACTTC
TRBV19,TRBJ2-4,-,-,16,CASVGGHLIAKNIQYF,TGTGCCAGCGTCGGAGGACATCTTATAGCCAAAAACATTCAGTACTTC
TRBV30,TRBJ1-4,-,-,19,CAWSSDRTLGFATNEKLFF,TGTGCCTGGAGTTCTGACCGGACATTAGGATTTGCAACTAATGAAAAACTGTTTTTT
TRBV6-5,TRBJ1-1,-,-,14,CASSNSQQNTEAFF,TGTGCCAGCAGTAATTCCCAGCAGAACACTGAAGCTTTCTTT
TRBV11-2,TRBJ2-3,few,TRBD2,14,CASGWGGVTDTQYF,TGTGCCAGCGGCTGGGGGGGAGTCACAGATACGCAGTATTTT
TRBV18,TRBJ1-2,once,-,13,CASSPPARSDYTF,TGTGCCAGCTCACCACCGGCGCGTTCCGACTACACCTTC
TRBV18,TRBJ1-1,-,TRBD1,15,CASSPPARGSTEAFF,TGTGCCAGCTCACCGCCGGCCAGGGGGTCCACTGAAGCTTTCTTT
TRBV3-1/TRBV3-2,TRBJ2-2,-,-,16,CASSQDPGHPTGELFF,TGTGCCAGCAGCCAGGATCCGGGACACCCGACCGGGGAGCTGTTTTTT
TRBV6-4,TRBJ2-6,-,-,15,CASSPSNSGANVLTF,TGTGCCAGCAGCCCAAGTAACTCTGGGGCCAACGTCCTGACTTTC
TRBV7-8,TRBJ1-4,-,TRBD1,16,CASSLAHRGLREKLFF,TGTGCCAGCAGCTTAGCCCACAGGGGGCTGAGGGAAAAACTGTTTTTT
TRBV10-2,TRBJ2-5,-,-,15,CASRPWGGTLETQYF,TGCGCCAGCAGGCCGTGGGGGGGGACATTGGAGACCCAGTACTTC
TRBV7-2,TRBJ1-2,-,-,15,CASSSILQGLGGYTF,TGTGCCAGCAGCTCAATACTGCAGGGTTTAGGGGGCTACACCTTC
TRBV19,TRBJ1-6,-,-,17,CASARAGGSSYNSPLHF,TGTGCCAGTGCGAGGGCCGGGGGCAGCTCCTATAATTCACCCCTCCACTTT
TRBV10-3,TRBJ1-6,-,-,12,CAINTYNSPLHF,TGTGCCATCAATACCTATAATTCACCCCTCCACTTT
TRBV20-1,TRBJ1-5,-,TRBD1,16,CSASRGTGDSNQPQHF,TGCAGTGCTAGTAGGGGGACAGGAGATAGCAATCAGCCCCAGCATTTT
TRBV18,TRBJ1-3,-,TRBD1,16,CASSRDRVEVGNTIYF,TGTGCCAGCTCACGGGACAGGGTCGAAGTGGGAAACACCATATATTTT
TRBV9,TRBJ2-1,-,-,15,CASSADQGGYNEQFF,TGTGCCAGCAGCGCCGACCAGGGGGGATACAATGAGCAGTTCTTC
TRBV6-2/TRBV6-3,TRBJ1-6,-,-,15,CASSLLQIGVSPLHF,TGTGCCAGCAGTCTTCTCCAAATAGGAGTTTCACCCCTCCACTTT
TRBV19,TRBJ1-5,-,TRBD1,17,CASSITGTGILGQPQHF,TGTGCCAGTAGTATAACCGGGACAGGGATACTGGGTCAGCCCCAGCATTTT
TRBV4-3,TRBJ2-5,-,-,18,CASSQAPAGYGDAETQYF,TGCGCCAGCAGCCAAGCCCCCGCGGGATATGGCGATGCGGAGACCCAGTACTTC
TRBV6-2/TRBV6-3,TRBJ2-3,-,TRBD2,15,CASSYTGGAADTQYF,TGTGCCAGCAGTTACACCGGGGGGGCCGCAGATACGCAGTATTTT